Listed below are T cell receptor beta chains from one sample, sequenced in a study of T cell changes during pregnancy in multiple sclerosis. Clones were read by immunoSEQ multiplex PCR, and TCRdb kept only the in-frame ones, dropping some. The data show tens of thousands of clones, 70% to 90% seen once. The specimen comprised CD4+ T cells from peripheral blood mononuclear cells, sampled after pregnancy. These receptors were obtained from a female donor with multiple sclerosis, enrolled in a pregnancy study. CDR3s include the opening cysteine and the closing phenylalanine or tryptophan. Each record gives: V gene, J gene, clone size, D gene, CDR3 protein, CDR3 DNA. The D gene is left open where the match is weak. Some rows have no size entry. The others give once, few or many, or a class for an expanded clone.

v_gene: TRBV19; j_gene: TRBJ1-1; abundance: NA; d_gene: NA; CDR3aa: CASSMRRGWGMNTEAFF; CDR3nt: TGTGCCAGTAGTATGAGGAGGGGATGGGGTATGAACACTGAAGCTTTCTTT
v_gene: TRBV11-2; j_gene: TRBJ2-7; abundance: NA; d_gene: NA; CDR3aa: CASSSPRGWRGQYF; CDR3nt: TGTGCCAGCAGTTCCCCTAGGGGGTGGAGAGGGCAGTACTTC
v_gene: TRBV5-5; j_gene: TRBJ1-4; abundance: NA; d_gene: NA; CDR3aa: CASSFGEGTVEKLFF; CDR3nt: TGTGCCAGCAGCTTCGGGGAGGGGACGGTTGAAAAACTGTTTTTT
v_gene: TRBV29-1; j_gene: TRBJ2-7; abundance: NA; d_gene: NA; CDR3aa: CSVGAGHEQYF; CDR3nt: TGCAGCGTTGGGGCAGGCCACGAGCAGTACTTC
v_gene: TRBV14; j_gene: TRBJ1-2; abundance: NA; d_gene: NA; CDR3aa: CASARGYYGYTF; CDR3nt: TGTGCCAGCGCGAGAGGGTACTATGGCTACACCTTC
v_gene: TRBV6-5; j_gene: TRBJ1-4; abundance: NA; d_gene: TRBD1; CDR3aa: CASSSWTGDEKLFF; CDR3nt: TGTGCCAGCAGTTCCTGGACAGGGGACGAAAAACTGTTTTTT
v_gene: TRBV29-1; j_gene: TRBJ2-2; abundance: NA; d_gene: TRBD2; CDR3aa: CSAGRGANTGELFF; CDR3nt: TGCAGCGCTGGGAGGGGCGCGAACACCGGGGAGCTGTTTTTT
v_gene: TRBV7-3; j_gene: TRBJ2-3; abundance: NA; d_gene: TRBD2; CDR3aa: CASSSGLAGYADTQYF; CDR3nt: TGTGCCAGCAGCTCCGGACTAGCGGGGTACGCAGATACGCAGTATTTT
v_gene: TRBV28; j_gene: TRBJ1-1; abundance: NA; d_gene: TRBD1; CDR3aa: CASSGTGRTEAFF; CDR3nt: TGTGCCAGCAGTGGGACAGGGCGAACTGAAGCTTTCTTT
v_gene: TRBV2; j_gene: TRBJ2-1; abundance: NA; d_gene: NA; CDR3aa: CASSEFRGDYNEQFF; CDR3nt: TGTGCCAGCAGTGAATTCCGCGGGGATTACAATGAGCAGTTCTTC
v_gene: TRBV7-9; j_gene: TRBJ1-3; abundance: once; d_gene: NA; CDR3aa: CASSQGQGNTIYF; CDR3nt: TGTGCCAGCAGCCAAGGACAGGGAAACACCATATATTTT
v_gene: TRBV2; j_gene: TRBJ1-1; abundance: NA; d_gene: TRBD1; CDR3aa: CASTPLGGGFRNTEAFF; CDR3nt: TGTGCCAGCACTCCCCTAGGAGGGGGCTTTAGGAACACTGAAGCTTTCTTT
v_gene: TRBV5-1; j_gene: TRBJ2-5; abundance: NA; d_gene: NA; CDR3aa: CASSFAQETQYF; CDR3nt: TGCGCCAGCAGCTTCGCGCAAGAGACCCAGTACTTC
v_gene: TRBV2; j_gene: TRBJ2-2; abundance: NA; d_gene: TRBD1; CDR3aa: CASRDRGTGELFF; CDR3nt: TGTGCCAGCCGGGACAGGGGAACCGGGGAGCTGTTTTTT
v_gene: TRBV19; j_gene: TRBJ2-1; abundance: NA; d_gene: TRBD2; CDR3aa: CASSGRAGGLTYNEQFF; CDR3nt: TGTGCCAGTAGTGGTCGGGCGGGGGGGCTCACCTACAATGAGCAGTTCTTC
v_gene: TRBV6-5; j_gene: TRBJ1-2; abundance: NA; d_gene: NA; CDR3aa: CASSYSRGNYGYTF; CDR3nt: TGTGCCAGCAGTTACTCGAGGGGGAACTATGGCTACACCTTC
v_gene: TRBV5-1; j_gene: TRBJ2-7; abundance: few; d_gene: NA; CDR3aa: CASSPGWEYEQYF; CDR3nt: TGCGCCAGCAGCCCGGGGTGGGAGTACGAGCAGTACTTC
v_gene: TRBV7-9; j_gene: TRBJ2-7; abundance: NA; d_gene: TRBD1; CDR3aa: CASSLGTGHYEQYF; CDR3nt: TGTGCCAGCAGCCTAGGGACAGGTCACTACGAGCAGTACTTC
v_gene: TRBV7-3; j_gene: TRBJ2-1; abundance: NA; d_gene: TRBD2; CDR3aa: CASSPAGGRNEQFF; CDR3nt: TGTGCCAGCAGCCCGGCGGGGGGAAGGAATGAGCAGTTCTTC
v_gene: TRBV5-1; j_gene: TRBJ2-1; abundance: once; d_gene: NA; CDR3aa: CASSLGSGGLSYNEQFF; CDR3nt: TGCGCCAGCAGCTTGGGATCCGGGGGGCTTTCCTACAATGAGCAGTTCTTC
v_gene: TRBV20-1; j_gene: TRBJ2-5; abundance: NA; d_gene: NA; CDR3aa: CSARAGETQYF; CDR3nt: TGCAGTGCTAGGGCGGGAGAGACCCAGTACTTC
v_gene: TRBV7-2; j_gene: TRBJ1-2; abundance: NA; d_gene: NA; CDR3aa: CASSLDGTLVLGYTF; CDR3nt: TGTGCCAGCAGCTTAGATGGGACATTAGTTCTTGGCTACACCTTC
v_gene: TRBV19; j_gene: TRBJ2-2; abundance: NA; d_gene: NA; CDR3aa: CASSNGGFGGELFF; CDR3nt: TGTGCCAGTAGTAATGGGGGCTTTGGCGGGGAGCTGTTTTTT
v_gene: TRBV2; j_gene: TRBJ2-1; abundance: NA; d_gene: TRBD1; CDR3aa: CASSKTGGRYNEQFF; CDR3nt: TGTGCCAGCAGTAAAACAGGGGGGCGTTACAATGAGCAGTTCTTC
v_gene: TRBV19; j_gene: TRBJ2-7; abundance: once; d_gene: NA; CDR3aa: CASSMEGNSYEQYF; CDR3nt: TGTGCCAGTAGTATGGAGGGGAACTCCTACGAGCAGTACTTC
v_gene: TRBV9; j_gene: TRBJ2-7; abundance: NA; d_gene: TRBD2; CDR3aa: CASSLSIGGVYEQYF; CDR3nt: TGTGCCAGCAGCTTATCCATCGGGGGGGTCTACGAGCAGTACTTC
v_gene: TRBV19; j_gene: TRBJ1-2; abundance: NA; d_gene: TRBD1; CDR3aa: CASSTLPGQGESGYTF; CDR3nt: TGTGCCAGTAGTACGCTACCGGGACAGGGGGAAAGCGGCTACACCTTC
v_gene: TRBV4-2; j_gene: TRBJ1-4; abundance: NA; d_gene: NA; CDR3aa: CASSQEWAEEKLFF; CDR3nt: TGTGCCAGCAGCCAAGAGTGGGCAGAAGAAAAACTGTTTTTT
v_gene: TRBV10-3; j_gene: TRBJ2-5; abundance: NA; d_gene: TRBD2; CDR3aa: CAISDPAGGQETQYF; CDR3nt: TGTGCCATCAGTGACCCCGCGGGGGGCCAAGAGACCCAGTACTTC
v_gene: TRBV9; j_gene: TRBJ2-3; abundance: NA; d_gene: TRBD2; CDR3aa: CASSVTSGGARGTDTQYF; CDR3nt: TGTGCCAGCAGCGTAACTAGCGGGGGGGCCAGGGGCACAGATACGCAGTATTTT
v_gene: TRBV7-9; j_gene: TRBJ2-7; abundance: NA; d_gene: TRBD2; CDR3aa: CASSRFGGSSYEQYF; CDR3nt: TGTGCCAGCAGCCGATTCGGGGGGTCATCCTACGAGCAGTACTTC
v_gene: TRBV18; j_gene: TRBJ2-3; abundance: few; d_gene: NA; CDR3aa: CASSPEGSTDTQYF; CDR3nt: TGTGCCAGCTCACCCGAGGGATCAACAGATACGCAGTATTTT
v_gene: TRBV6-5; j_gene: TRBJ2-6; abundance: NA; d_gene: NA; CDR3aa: CASQPGSGANVLTF; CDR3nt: TGTGCCTCCCAACCGGGGTCTGGGGCCAACGTCCTGACTTTC
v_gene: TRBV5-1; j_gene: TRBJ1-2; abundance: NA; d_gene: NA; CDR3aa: CASSRDRNYGYTF; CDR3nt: TGCGCCAGCAGCCGTGACAGAAACTATGGCTACACCTTC
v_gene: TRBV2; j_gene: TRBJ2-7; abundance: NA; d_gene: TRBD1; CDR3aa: CASMRTGTSYEQYF; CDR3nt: TGTGCCAGCATGCGGACAGGGACCTCCTACGAGCAGTACTTC
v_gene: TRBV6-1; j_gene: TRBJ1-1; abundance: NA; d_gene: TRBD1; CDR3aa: CASMIPDRGTEAFF; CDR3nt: TGTGCCAGCATGATCCCGGACAGGGGAACCGAAGCTTTCTTT
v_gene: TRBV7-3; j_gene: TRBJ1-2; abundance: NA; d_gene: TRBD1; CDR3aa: CASSLTRQGDGYTF; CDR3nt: TGTGCCAGCAGCTTAACTAGACAGGGCGATGGCTACACCTTC